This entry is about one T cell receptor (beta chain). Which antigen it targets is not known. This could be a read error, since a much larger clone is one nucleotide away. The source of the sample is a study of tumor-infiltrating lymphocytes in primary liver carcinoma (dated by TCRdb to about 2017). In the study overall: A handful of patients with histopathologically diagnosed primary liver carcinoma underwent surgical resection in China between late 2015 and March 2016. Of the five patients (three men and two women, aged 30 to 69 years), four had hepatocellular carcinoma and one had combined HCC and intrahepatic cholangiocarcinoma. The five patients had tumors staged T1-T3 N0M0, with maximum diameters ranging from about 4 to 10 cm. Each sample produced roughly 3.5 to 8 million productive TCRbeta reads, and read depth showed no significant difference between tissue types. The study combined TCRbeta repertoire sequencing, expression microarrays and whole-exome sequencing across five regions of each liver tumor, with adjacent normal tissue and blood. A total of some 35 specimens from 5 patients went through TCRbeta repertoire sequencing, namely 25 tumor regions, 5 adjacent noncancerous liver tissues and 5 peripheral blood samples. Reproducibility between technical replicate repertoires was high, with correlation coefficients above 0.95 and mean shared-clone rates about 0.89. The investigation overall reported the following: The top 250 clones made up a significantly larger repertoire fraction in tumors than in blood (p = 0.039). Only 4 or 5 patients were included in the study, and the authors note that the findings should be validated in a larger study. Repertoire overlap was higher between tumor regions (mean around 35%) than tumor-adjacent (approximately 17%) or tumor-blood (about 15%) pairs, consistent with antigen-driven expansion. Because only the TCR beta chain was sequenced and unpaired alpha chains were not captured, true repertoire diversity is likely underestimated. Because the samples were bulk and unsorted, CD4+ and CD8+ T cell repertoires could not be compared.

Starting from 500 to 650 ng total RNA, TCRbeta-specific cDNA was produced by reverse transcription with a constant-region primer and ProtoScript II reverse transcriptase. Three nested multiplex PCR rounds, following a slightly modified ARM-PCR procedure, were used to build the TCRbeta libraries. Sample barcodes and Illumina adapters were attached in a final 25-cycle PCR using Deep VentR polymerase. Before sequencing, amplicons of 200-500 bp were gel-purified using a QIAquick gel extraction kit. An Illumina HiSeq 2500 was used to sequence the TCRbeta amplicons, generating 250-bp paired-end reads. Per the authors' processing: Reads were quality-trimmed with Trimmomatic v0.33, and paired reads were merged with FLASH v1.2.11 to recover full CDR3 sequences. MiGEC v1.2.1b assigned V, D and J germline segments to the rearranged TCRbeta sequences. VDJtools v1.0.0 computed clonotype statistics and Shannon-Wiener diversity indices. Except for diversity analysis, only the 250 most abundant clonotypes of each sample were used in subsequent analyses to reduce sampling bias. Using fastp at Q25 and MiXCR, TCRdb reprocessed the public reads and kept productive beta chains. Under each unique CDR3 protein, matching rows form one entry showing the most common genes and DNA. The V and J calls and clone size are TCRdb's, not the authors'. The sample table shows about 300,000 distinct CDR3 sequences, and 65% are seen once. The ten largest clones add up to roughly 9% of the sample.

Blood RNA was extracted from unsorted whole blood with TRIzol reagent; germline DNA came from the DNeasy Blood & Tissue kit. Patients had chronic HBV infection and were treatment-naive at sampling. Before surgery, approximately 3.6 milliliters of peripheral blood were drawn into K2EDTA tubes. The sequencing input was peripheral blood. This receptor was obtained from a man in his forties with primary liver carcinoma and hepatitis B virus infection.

The nucleotide sequence is given as TGTGTCAGCAGAAAACAGGGTGTTGCTAGGGGCTACACCTTC. Translated, this gives CVSRKQGVARGYTF. The chain links TRBV12-3 or TRBV12-4 with TRBJ1-2; tentative D gene TRBD1, with 6 bases matching. There are 14 amino acids in the CDR3, from cysteine to phenylalanine inclusive. Just the 42-base CDR3 DNA is kept, in frame starting at base 1.